This passage covers 4 T cell receptor beta chains from one sample sequenced in a study of T-cell memory formation after mild COVID-19 (dated by TCRdb to 2020 to 2023). The library came from 5' RACE. The sequencer was an Illumina NovaSeq 6000. Using fastp trimming at Q25 and MiXCR clonotype assembly, TCRdb reanalyzed the public sequencing data and kept in-frame beta chains. CDR3 protein duplicates are merged, each entry listing the most common genes and DNA. Within this sample are 300,000 or so distinct CDR3 sequences, with around 15% of them counted one time only. The ten largest clones capture approximately 25% of the sample. Sequenced input: PBMCs or a T cell subset sorted from them (not recorded which). Receptors were obtained from a man aged 18 to 29 who had mild COVID-19 (a few samples of this study predate the infection). The sample titles of this study are shuffled in the database, so cell type and time point are left out; the donor was told from shared clones.

Only a few counts were recorded for this clonotype. The chain uses TRBV2 and TRBJ2-5; possible D gene TRBD2, 6 bases. The CDR3 is 13 amino acids. Trimming shortened V by 8 bases and J by 3 bases, and 13 bases separated the two germline ends. From germline, CDR1 is SNHLY and CDR2 FYNNEI. CDR3 sequence: CASRGIAKETQYF. In DNA form, the CDR3 reads TGTGCCAGCCGGGGGATAGCGAAAGAGACCCAGTACTTC.

In its sample, this clonotype was seen a few times. The rearrangement joins TRBV5-1 to TRBJ2-5; the D gene is possibly TRBD2 (6 bases). This CDR3 contains 16 residues. The germline CDR1 and CDR2 sequences are SGHRS and YFSETQ. V lost 3 bases, J lost 4 bases, and 19 bases lay in between. Here the CDR3 DNA reads TGCGCCAGCAGCTACGGGACTGCCGATTTTTTAGAGACCCAGTACTTC. Translation: CASSYGTADFLETQYF.

The chain couples TRBV2 to TRBJ2-3; D is ambiguous. Looked up from germline, CDR1 is SNHLY and CDR2 is FYNNEI. Trimming cost V 7 bases and J 4 bases, with 12 bases left between them. This CDR3 is 13 amino acids long. CDR3 loop: CASTRSVADTQYF. For the CDR3, the DNA is TGTGCCAGCACTCGCTCGGTCGCAGATACGCAGTATTTT.

The rearrangement links TRBV4-1 to TRBJ2-3; D ambiguous. The CDR3 spans 16 residues. Germline V gives CDR1 MGHRA, CDR2 YSYEKL. Trimming took off 4 bases at V and 0 bases at J, with 14 bases between the two ends. The CDR3 loop is CASSRGFTSSTDTQYF. The DNA for the CDR3 is TGCGCCAGCAGCCGAGGATTTACGTCTAGCACAGATACGCAGTATTTT.